The present T cell receptor (beta chain) was sequenced within a study of blood T cell repertoires in COVID-19 (dated by TCRdb to the early 2020s). Notes on the research overall: Samples from collaborators originated in the United States, Italy and Spain and spanned both the acute and convalescent phases of COVID-19. A freely available public database, intended as a resource for researchers studying the immune response to SARS-CoV-2, is where the repertoires were released. HLA class I and class II types, where available, came from metadata supplied by the sample provider rather than from assay-based typing. The sample metadata nearly always contained a de-identified subject ID, COVID-19 status, age in years and sex. Samples came from the ongoing ImmuneRACE study (first 160 participants) plus 1,254 subjects from 6 global collaborators. The prospective study material was composed of cDNA or gDNA derived from T cells, B-cell-depleted T cells, or PBMCs. The dataset comprised deeply sampled blood TCRbeta repertoires from subjects exposed to, actively infected with, or recovered from COVID-19. General study outcomes and caveats: How much clinical and demographic metadata was included differed by source and by participant, and the metadata was provided uncurated.

V and J lose 3 bases and 1 base, and a span of 6 bases separates them. The CDR3 starts with the cysteine, ends with the phenylalanine, and has 13 residues. This entry keeps only the CDR3 DNA: 39 bases, framed from base 1. From the germline V gene, CDR1 is MGHDK and CDR2 is SYGVNS. TCRbeta CDR3 regions were amplified from genomic DNA by means of the immunoSEQ Assay, a bias-controlled multiplex PCR. The authors processed their data as follows. Nucleated cell counts per sample were estimated from amplification of reference gene primers within the assay. To quantify the absolute abundance of each unique TCRbeta CDR3 rearrangement, sequence reads were collapsed and filtered. Productive Simpson clonality was computed per sample as the square root of Simpson's diversity index over productive rearrangements. TCRdb took over this immuneACCESS table, retaining in-frame rearrangements with V and J assigned. Such tables are incomplete; in checked studies, under half of the missing clones stem from an unresolved V gene, and the remainder is unexplained. The D gene and trimming were derived from the DNA, and the V and J assignments and clone size from that table. The sample yields roughly 200,000 clones; roughly 80% were counted once. The ten biggest clones cover approximately 8% of the sample.

This clone is a singleton in its sample. The target of this receptor is not known. Base qualities are not at hand, and no much larger clone is one base apart. One collaborating source in Seattle enrolled patients while the patients were actively infected and followed the patients over time throughout the course of disease. Each collaborating institution followed its own protocols to collect whole blood in K2EDTA tubes. For TCRbeta analysis, collaborators shipped samples in one of three forms: frozen whole blood, isolated PBMCs, or DNA extracted from either of those sample types. Material for sequencing was peripheral blood. The source is a woman older than 75 with COVID-19, enrolled during active disease. The rearranged segments are TRBV25-1 and TRBJ1-1; the D segment could be TRBD1, given 5 matching bases. Here the CDR3 is given as CASSDDRNTEAFF. The DNA sequence is as follows: TGTGCCAGCAGTGACGACAGGAACACTGAAGCTTTCTTT.